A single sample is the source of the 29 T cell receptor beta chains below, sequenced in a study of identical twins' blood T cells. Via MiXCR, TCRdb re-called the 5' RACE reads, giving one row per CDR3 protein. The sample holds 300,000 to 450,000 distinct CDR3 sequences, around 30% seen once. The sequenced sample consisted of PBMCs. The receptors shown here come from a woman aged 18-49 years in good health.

CDR3 region: CASSSTGGMNTEAFF. The CDR3 DNA reads TGCGCCAGCAGCTCGACAGGGGGGATGAACACTGAAGCTTTCTTT. The V and J genes are TRBV5-1 and TRBJ1-1; 9 bases agree with TRBD1. The junction had 3 bases not matched to a gene; V was cut back by 3 bases and J by 0 bases. The CDR3 loop spans 15 amino acids. CDR1 and CDR2 (germline): SGHRS, YFSETQ.

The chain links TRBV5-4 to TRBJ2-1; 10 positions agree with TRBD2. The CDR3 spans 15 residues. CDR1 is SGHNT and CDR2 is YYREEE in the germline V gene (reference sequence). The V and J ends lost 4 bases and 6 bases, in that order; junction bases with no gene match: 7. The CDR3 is CASSPSGGRSNEQFF. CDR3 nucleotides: TGTGCCAGCAGCCCTAGCGGGGGCCGGTCCAATGAGCAGTTCTTC.

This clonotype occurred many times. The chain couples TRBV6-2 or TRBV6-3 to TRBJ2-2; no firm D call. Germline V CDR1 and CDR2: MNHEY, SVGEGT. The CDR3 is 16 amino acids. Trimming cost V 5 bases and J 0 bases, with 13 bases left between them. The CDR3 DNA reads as TGTGCCAGCAGTCCCTTTGGGTGGTCGAACACCGGGGAGCTGTTTTTT. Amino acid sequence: CASSPFGWSNTGELFF.

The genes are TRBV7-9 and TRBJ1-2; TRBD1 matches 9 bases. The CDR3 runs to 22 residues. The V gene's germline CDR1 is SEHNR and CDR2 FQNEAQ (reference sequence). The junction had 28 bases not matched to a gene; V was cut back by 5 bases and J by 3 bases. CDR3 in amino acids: CASSPSPGQGKSQERGDYGYTF. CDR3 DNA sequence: TGTGCCAGCAGCCCCTCTCCGGGACAGGGAAAAAGTCAAGAGAGGGGGGACTATGGCTACACCTTC.

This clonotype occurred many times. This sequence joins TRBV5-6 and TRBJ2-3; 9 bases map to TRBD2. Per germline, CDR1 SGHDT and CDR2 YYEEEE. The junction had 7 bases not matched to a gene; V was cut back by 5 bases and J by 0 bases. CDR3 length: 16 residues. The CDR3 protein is CASSPTSGESTDTQYF. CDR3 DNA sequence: TGTGCCAGCAGTCCGACTAGCGGTGAAAGCACAGATACGCAGTATTTT.

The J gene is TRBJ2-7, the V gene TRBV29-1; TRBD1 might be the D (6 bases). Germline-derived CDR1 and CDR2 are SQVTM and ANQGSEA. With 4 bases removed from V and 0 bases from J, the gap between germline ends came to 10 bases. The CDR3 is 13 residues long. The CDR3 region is CSVGGQFSYEQYF. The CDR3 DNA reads TGCAGCGTTGGCGGACAGTTCTCCTACGAGCAGTACTTC.

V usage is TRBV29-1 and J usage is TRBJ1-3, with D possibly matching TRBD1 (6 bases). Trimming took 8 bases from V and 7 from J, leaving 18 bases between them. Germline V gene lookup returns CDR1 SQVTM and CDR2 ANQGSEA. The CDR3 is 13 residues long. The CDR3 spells CSTITGTGNTIYF. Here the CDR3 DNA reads TGCAGCACTATTACAGGGACGGGGAACACCATATATTTT. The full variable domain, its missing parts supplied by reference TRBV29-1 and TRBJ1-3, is SAVISQKPSRDICQRGTSLTIQCQVDSQVTMMFWYRQQPGQSLTLIATANQGSEATYESGFVIDKFPISRPNLTFSTLTVSNMSPEDSSIYLCSTITGTGNTIYFGEGSWLTVV.

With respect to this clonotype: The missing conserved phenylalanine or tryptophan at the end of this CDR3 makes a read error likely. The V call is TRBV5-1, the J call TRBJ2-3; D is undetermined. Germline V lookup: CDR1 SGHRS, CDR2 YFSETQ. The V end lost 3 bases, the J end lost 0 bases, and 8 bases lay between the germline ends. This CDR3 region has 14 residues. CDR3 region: CASSSYISTDTQYL. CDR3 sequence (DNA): TGCGCCAGCAGCTCCTATATTAGCACAGATACGCAGTATCTT.

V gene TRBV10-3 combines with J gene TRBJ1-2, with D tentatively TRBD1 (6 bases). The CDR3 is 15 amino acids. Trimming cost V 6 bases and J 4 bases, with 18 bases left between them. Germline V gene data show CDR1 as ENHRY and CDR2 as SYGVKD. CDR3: CAISSGQGRGYGYTF. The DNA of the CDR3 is TGTGCCATCAGCTCGGGGCAGGGGCGAGGCTATGGCTACACCTTC.

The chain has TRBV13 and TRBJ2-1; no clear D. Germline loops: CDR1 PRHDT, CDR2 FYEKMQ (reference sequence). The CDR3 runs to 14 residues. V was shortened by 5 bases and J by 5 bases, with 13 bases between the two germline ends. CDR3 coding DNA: TGTGCCAGCAGCCTAACACTTGGGGACAATGAGCAGTTCTTC. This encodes CASSLTLGDNEQFF. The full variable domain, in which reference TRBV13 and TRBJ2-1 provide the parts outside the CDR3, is AAGVIQSPRHLIKEKRETATLKCYPIPRHDTVYWYQQGPGQDPQFLISFYEKMQSDKGSIPDRFSAQQFSDYHSELNMSSLELGDSALYFCASSLTLGDNEQFFGPGTRLTVL.

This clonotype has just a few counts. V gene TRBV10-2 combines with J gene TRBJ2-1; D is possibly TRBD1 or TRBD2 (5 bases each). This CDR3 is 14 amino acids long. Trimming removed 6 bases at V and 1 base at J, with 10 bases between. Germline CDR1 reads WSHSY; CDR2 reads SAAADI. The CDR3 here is CASRAGGSYNEQFF. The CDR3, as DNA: TGCGCCAGCAGGGCTGGGGGTTCCTACAATGAGCAGTTCTTC.

The CDR3 DNA is TGCGCCAGCAGTCAGGGAAGGGCCTACGAGCAGTACTTC. Its translation: CASSQGRAYEQYF. This chain connects TRBV23-1 to TRBJ2-7; D not resolved. TRBV23-1 belongs to the ORF category, with a function that is uncertain. V was clipped by 3 bases and J by 2 bases, with 8 bases between them. This CDR3 is 13 amino acids long.

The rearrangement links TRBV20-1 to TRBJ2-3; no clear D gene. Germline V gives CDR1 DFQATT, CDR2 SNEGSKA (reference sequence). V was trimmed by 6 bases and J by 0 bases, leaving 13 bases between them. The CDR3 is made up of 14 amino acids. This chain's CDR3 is CSAPPAESTDTQYF. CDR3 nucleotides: TGCAGTGCCCCCCCCGCTGAAAGCACAGATACGCAGTATTTT.

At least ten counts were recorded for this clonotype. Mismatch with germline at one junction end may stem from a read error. CDR3 amino acids: CASRLENTGELFF. CDR3 DNA: TGCGCCAGCAGGTTGGAGAACACCGGGGAGCTGTTTTTT. V gene TRBV5-1 combines with J gene TRBJ2-2; D is uncertain. Germline loops: CDR1 SGHRS, CDR2 YFSETQ. The CDR3 length is 13 residues. The variable domain in full, with the rest retrieved from reference TRBV5-1 and TRBJ2-2, is KAGVTQTPRYLIKTRGQQVTLSCSPISGHRSVSWYQQTPGQGLQFLFEYFSETQRNKGNFPGRFSGRQFSNSRSEMNVSTLELGDSALYLCASRLENTGELFFGEGSRLTVL.

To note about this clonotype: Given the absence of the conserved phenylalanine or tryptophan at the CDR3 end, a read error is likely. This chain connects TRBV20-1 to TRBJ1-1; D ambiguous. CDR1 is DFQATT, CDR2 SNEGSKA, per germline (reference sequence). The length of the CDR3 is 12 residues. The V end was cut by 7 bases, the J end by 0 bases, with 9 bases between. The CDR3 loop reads CSVPRMNTEAFL. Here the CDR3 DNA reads TGCAGTGTCCCCCGGATGAACACTGAAGCTTTCCTT.

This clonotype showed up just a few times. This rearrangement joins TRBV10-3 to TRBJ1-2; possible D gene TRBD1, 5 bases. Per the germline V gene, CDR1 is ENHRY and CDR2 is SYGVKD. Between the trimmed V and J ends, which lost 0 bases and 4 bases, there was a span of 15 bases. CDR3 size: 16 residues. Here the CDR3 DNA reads TGTGCCATCAGTGAGTCTGAGACAGCAATTCTCTATGGCTACACCTTC. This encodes CAISESETAILYGYTF.

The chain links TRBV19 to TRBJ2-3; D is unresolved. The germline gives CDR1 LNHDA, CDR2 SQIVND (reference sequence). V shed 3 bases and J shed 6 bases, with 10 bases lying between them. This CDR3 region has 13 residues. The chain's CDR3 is CASSIRTWDTQYF. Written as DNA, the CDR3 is TGTGCCAGTAGTATCAGGACCTGGGATACGCAGTATTTT.

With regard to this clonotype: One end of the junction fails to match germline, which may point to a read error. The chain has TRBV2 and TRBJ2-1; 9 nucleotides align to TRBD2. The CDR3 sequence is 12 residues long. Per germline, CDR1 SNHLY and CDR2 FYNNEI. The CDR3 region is CVSRGLANEQFF. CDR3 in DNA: TGTGTCAGCAGAGGACTAGCGAATGAGCAGTTCTTC.

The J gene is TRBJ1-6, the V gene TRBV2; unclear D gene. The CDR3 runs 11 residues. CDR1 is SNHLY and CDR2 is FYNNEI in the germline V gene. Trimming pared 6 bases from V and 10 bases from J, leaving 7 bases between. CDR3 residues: CASRGFSPLHF. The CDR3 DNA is TGTGCCAGCAGGGGCTTCTCACCCCTCCACTTT.

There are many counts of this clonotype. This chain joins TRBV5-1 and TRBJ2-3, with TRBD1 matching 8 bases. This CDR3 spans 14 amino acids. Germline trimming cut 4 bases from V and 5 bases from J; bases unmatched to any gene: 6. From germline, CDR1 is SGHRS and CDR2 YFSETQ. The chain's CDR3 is CASSIQGVEDTQYF. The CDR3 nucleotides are TGCGCCAGCAGCATACAGGGGGTGGAAGATACGCAGTATTTT.

The CDR3 loop is CAGIPAGKETQYF. The CDR3 nucleotides read TGTGCCGGCATTCCAGCGGGGAAAGAGACCCAGTACTTC. The chain recombines TRBV28 with TRBJ2-5; 7 bases are shared with TRBD2. Germline V lookup: CDR1 MDHEN, CDR2 SYDVKM. The CDR3 totals 13 residues. V was pared by 11 bases and J by 3 bases, with 9 bases of the junction left unmatched.

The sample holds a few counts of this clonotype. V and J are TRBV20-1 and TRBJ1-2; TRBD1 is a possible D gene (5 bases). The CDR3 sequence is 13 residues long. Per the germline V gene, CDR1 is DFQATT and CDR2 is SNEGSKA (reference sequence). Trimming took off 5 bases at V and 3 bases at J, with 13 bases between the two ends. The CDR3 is CSAPSGRHYGYTF. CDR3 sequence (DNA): TGCAGTGCTCCCTCGGGGCGCCACTATGGCTACACCTTC.

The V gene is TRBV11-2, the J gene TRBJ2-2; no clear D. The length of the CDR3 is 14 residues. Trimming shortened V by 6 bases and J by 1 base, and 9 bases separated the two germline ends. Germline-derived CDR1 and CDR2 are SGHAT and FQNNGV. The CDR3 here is CASRLTQNTGELFF. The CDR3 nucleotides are TGTGCCAGCAGATTGACACAGAACACCGGGGAGCTGTTTTTT.

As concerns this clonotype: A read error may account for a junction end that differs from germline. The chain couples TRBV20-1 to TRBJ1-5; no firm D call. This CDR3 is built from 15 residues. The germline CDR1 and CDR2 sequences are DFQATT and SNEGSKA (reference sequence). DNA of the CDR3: TGCAGTGCTAGAGCGCCCGGGTTTAGCAATCGGCCCCAGCATTTT. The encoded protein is CSARAPGFSNRPQHF.

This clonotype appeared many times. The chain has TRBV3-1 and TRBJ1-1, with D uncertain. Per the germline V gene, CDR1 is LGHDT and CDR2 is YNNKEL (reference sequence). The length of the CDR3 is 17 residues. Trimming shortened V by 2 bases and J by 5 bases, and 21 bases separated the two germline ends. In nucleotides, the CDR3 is TGTGCCAGCAGCCAACGAACTTCAGGATCCGTGGGGACTGAAGCTTTCTTT. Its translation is CASSQRTSGSVGTEAFF.

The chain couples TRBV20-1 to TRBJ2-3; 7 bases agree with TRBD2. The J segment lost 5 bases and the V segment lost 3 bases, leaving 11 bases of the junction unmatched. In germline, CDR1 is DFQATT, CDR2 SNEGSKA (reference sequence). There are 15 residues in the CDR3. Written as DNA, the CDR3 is TGCAGTGCTAGGGATACAACTAGCGCCGGAGATACGCAGTATTTT. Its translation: CSARDTTSAGDTQYF.

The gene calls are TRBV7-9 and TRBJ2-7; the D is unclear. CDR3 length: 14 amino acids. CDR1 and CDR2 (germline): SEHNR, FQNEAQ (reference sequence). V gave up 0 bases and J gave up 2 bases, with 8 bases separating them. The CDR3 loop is CASSLADKPYEQYF. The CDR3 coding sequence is TGTGCCAGCAGCTTAGCCGACAAGCCCTACGAGCAGTACTTC.

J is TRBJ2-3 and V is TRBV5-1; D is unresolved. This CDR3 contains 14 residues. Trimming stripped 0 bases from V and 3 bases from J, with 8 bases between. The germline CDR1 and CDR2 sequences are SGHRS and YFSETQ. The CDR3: CASSLDPLTDTQYF. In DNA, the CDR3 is TGCGCCAGCAGCTTGGATCCTTTGACAGATACGCAGTATTTT.

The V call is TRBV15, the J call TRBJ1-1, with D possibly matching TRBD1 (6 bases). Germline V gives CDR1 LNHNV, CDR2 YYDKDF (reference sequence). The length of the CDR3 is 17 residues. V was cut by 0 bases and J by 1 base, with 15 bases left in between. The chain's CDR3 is CATSRDWQGTSNTEAFF. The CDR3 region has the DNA TGTGCCACCAGCAGAGATTGGCAGGGGACTTCGAACACTGAAGCTTTCTTT.